The present T cell receptor (beta chain) was sequenced within a study of blood T cell repertoires in COVID-19. Authors' analysis steps: The authors estimated nucleated cell counts from reference gene primer amplification. This table comes from immunoSEQ multiplex PCR, and its TCRdb copy is limited to in-frame clones, with some not included. Clonal size and the V and J genes are those of that table, whereas D and trimming came from the DNA. The data hold hundreds of thousands of clones, with 70% to 90% observed a single time. Sequenced material: PBMCs or T cells enriched from blood (not recorded which). The clonotype comes from a man aged 30 to 45 who had recovered from COVID-19.

The CDR3 is CAWSSGGYEQYF. The CDR3 DNA follows: TGTGCCTGGAGTTCGGGGGGCTACGAGCAGTACTTC. The chain recombines TRBV30 with TRBJ2-7; 7 bases agree with TRBD2. The CDR3 has 12 amino acids. Losses at the gene ends were 2 bases for V and 3 bases for J; bases not matched to a gene: 1. Germline assignment: CDR1 GTSNPN and CDR2 SVGIG (reference sequence).